A selection of T cell receptor beta chains follows, all from one sample in a study of shared clonotypes between healthy human individuals. Some clones are missing from TCRdb's copy, which holds only in-frame ones; the method was immunoSEQ multiplex PCR. The data contain some 380,000 clones, 95% to 97% of them seen just once; the ten biggest clones take up approximately 0.3%. Sequenced sample: memory CD8+ T cells sorted from blood. These receptors came from a man aged 30 to 45 in good health. Both conserved end residues are part of each CDR3.

cdr3_length j_call v_call cdr3_aa
15 TRBJ1-5 TRBV30 CAWSGGQGARQPQHF
16 TRBJ2-4 TRBV5-6 CASSLRGTSGVNIQYF
15 TRBJ1-5 TRBV4-1 CASSPASYNNQPQHF
17 TRBJ2-1 TRBV18 CASSPGTSGSSYNEQFF
14 TRBJ2-3 TRBV5-1 CASSQGLYTDTQYF
15 TRBJ2-1 TRBV29-1 CSAPSGDRVYNEQFF
14 TRBJ1-2 TRBV19 CASSIEGTAYGYTF
15 TRBJ1-4 TRBV28 CASSPYLGTNEKLFF
14 TRBJ1-4 TRBV10-3 CAISTNTGKGKPFF
15 TRBJ1-4 TRBV7-9 CASSVELATNEKLFF
19 TRBJ1-3 TRBV7-9 CASSLKYPGTGSSGNTIYF
13 TRBJ2-7 TRBV25-1 CASSAPLNYEQYF
15 TRBJ2-3 TRBV9 CASSVYGGGTDTQYF
15 TRBJ1-3 TRBV10-3 CAISNTGGSGNTIYF